This T cell receptor (beta chain) was identified in a study of shared clonotypes between healthy human individuals. Splitting of CD4+ cells produced CD45RA+ naive and CD45RA-negative memory subsets. Broader study findings: Compared with memory subsets, naive subsets generally had larger estimated richness.

Notes on this clone: The antigen is undetermined.

The CDR3 length is 12 residues. The ends lost 6 bases at V and 3 bases at J; junction bases unmatched: 3. Germline values: CDR1 SQVTM, CDR2 ANQGSEA. The run depth of the assay was deep. This table comes from immunoSEQ multiplex PCR, and its TCRdb copy is limited to in-frame clones, with some not included. The sample lists millions of clones, approximately 94% occurring once. The TCR originated in a man between 18 and 29 years old in good health. The sample was naive CD4+ T cells sorted from blood. Sample subset: CD45RA+ positively selected. V is TRBV29-1 and J is TRBJ2-5, with TRBD1 identical over 8 bases. In nucleotides, the CDR3 is TGCAGCGTCAGGACAGGGAAAGAGACCCAGTACTTC. This gives the protein CSVRTGKETQYF.